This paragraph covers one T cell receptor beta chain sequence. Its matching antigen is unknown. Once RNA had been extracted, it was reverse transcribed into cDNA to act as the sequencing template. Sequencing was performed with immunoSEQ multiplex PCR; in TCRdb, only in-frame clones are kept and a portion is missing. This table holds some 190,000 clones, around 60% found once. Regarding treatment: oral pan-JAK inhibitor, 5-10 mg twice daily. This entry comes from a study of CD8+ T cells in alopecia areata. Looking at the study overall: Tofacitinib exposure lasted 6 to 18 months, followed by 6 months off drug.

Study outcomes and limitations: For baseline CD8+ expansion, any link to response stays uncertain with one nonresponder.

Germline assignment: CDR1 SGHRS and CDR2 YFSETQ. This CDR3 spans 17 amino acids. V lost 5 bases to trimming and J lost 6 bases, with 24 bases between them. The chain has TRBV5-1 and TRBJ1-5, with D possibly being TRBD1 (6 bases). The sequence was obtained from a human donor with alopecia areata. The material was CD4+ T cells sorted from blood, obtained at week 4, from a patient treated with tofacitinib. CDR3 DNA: TGCGCCAGCAGAGCTTGGAGTGCAGGGGCTCCGGGTCAGCCCCAGCATTTT. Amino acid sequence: CASRAWSAGAPGQPQHF.